Listed here are 16 T cell receptor beta chains from one sample, sequenced in a study of blood T cell repertoires in COVID-19. The assay was immunoSEQ multiplex PCR, and TCRdb's table has in-frame clones only and misses some. The table records 210,000 or so clones, around four fifths of them present only once. The source material was peripheral blood. These receptors were taken from a woman in her 70s with active or convalescent COVID-19.

This chain connects TRBV5-1 to TRBJ2-5, with TRBD2 matching over 10 bases. This CDR3 region has 17 residues. Germline lookup yields CDR1 SGHRS and CDR2 YFSETQ. Germline trimming cut 4 bases from V and 7 bases from J; bases unmatched to any gene: 16. The CDR3 reads CASSPLTSGWGPGTQYF. For the CDR3, the DNA is TGCGCCAGCAGCCCGTTGACTAGCGGGTGGGGGCCGGGGACCCAGTACTTC.

This clone showed up just once. CDR3 region: CATSGGGYQPQHF. The CDR3 bases are TGTGCCACCAGTGGGGGGGGGTATCAGCCCCAGCATTTT. The chain links TRBV24-1 to TRBJ1-5, with D possibly being TRBD1 (5 bases). The CDR3 has 13 residues. Germline assignment: CDR1 KGHDR and CDR2 SFDVKD. Trimming stripped 5 bases from V and 5 bases from J, with 9 bases between.

This chain uses TRBV19 with TRBJ1-1; TRBD1 agrees at 7 bases. After removal of 3 bases from V and 4 bases from J, the junction contained 5 bases not matched to a gene. This CDR3 has 14 amino acids. Germline CDR1 and CDR2: LNHDA and SQIVND (reference sequence). The CDR3 reads CASSIRGEVTEAFF. CDR3 in DNA: TGTGCCAGTAGTATCAGGGGGGAGGTCACTGAAGCTTTCTTT.

The genes are TRBV15 and TRBJ2-3, with 11 bases aligning to TRBD2. With 1 base clipped from V and 1 base from J, the junction kept 10 bases outside the gene matches. CDR1 is LNHNV, CDR2 YYDKDF, per germline (reference sequence). This CDR3 is built from 19 residues. CDR3: CATSRAPPLAGGRTDTQYF. CDR3 in DNA: TGTGCCACCAGCAGAGCCCCCCCTCTAGCGGGAGGACGCACAGATACGCAGTATTTT.

This clone was detected only a few times. The CDR3 coding sequence is TGTGCCAGCAGTTACGAGCAGGGGGACACCGGGGAGCTGTTTTTT. Amino acid sequence: CASSYEQGDTGELFF. The chain joins TRBV6-6 to TRBJ2-2, with 7 bases identical to TRBD1. Trimming at V came to 2 bases and at J to 3 bases, leaving 3 bases not matched to a gene. CDR1 and CDR2 (germline): MNHNY, SVGAGI (reference sequence). The length of the CDR3 is 15 residues.

V and J are TRBV5-4 and TRBJ2-3, with 8 bases that match TRBD1. With 4 bases clipped from V and 4 bases from J, the junction kept 8 bases outside the gene matches. Germline V gene data show CDR1 as SGHNT and CDR2 as YYREEE (reference sequence). The CDR3 consists of 15 residues. The CDR3 reads CASSRTGPLPDTQYF. The CDR3 DNA follows: TGTGCCAGCAGCCGGACAGGGCCGCTTCCAGATACGCAGTATTTT.

The chain employs TRBV5-5 and TRBJ2-3; D might be TRBD2 (6 bases). The V gene's germline CDR1 is SGHKS and CDR2 YYEKEE (reference sequence). With 3 bases removed from V and 5 bases from J, the gap between germline ends came to 13 bases. CDR3 length: 14 residues. The CDR3 DNA reads TGTGCCAGCAGCTGGACTATCTACGTAGATACGCAGTATTTT. Amino acid sequence: CASSWTIYVDTQYF.

The chain is built from TRBV7-8 and TRBJ2-1; 7 bases match TRBD2. The CDR3 sequence is 11 residues long. The V segment lost 3 bases and the J segment 12 bases; nucleotides outside the gene matches: 2. Germline assignment: CDR1 SGHVS and CDR2 FQNEAQ. The CDR3 sequence: CASSFERGQFF. The CDR3 DNA is TGTGCCAGCAGCTTTGAGCGGGGGCAGTTCTTC. Filled out from reference TRBV7-8 and TRBJ2-1, the complete variable domain reads GAGVSQSPRYKVAKRGQDVALRCDPISGHVSLFWYQQALGQGPEFLTYFQNEAQLDKSGLPSDRFFAERPEGSVSTLKIQRTQQEDSAVYLCASSFERGQFFGPGTRLTVL.

The genes are TRBV13 and TRBJ2-4; D call uncertain. Trimming left V 2 bases short and J 2 bases short, with 7 bases between. Germline CDR1 PRHDT, CDR2 FYEKMQ (reference sequence). There are 14 residues in the CDR3. CDR3 in amino acids: CASSLRATKNIQYF. The DNA of the CDR3 is TGTGCCAGCAGCTTAAGAGCTACCAAAAACATTCAGTACTTC. The complete variable domain, with remaining parts taken from reference TRBV13 and TRBJ2-4, reads AAGVIQSPRHLIKEKRETATLKCYPIPRHDTVYWYQQGPGQDPQFLISFYEKMQSDKGSIPDRFSAQQFSDYHSELNMSSLELGDSALYFCASSLRATKNIQYFGAGTRLSVL.

The rearrangement uses TRBV18 and TRBJ2-7; D may be TRBD1 (6 bases). Germline CDR1 KGHSH, CDR2 LQKENI. Trimming removed 3 bases from V and 0 bases from J, with 12 bases in between. The length of the CDR3 is 15 residues. As DNA, the CDR3 is TGTGCCAGCTCACCCCACCGGGACAACTCCTACGAGCAGTACTTC. Translated: CASSPHRDNSYEQYF.

This clone was seen only once. This sequence joins TRBV20-1 and TRBJ1-1; D not resolved. Trimming pared 5 bases from V and 2 bases from J, leaving 6 bases between. Germline-derived CDR1 and CDR2 are DFQATT and SNEGSKA (reference sequence). CDR3 length: 11 residues. The DNA for the CDR3 is TGCAGTGCTTACAGAAACACTGAAGCTTTCTTT. Translated: CSAYRNTEAFF.

The V and J genes are TRBV27 and TRBJ2-7; 8 nucleotides align to TRBD1. The CDR3 contains 14 residues. Looked up from germline, CDR1 is MNHEY and CDR2 is SMNVEV (reference sequence). Trimming removed 0 bases from V and 7 bases from J; junction bases left unmatched: 5. The CDR3 loop is CASSLSGTGEEQYF. The DNA of the CDR3 is TGTGCCAGCAGTTTATCAGGGACAGGTGAAGAGCAGTACTTC.

The chain links TRBV7-7 to TRBJ2-7, with 11 bases aligning to TRBD2. Germline CDR1 is SSHAT and CDR2 is FNYEAQ (reference sequence). CDR3 length equals 15 residues. The junction had 4 bases not matched to a gene; V was cut back by 1 base and J by 5 bases. The CDR3 DNA reads TGTGCCAGCAGCTTAGAACTAGCGGGAGAGAACGAGCAGTACTTC. The encoded protein is CASSLELAGENEQYF.

The chain is built from TRBV10-3 and TRBJ1-6, with D hard to call. V was trimmed by 11 bases and J by 9 bases, leaving 8 bases between them. Germline V CDR1 and CDR2: ENHRY, SYGVKD. The CDR3 covers 10 residues. The CDR3 DNA is TGTGCCCCCCGTCGTTCACCCCTCCACTTT. Protein sequence: CAPRRSPLHF.

The V and J genes are TRBV6-4 and TRBJ1-3; D ambiguous. In germline, CDR1 is MRHNA, CDR2 SNTAGT. The length of the CDR3 is 13 residues. The V end lost 8 bases, the J end lost 4 bases, and 12 bases lay between the germline ends. In DNA, the CDR3 is TGTGCCAGCCTGGAAGCACTAGGAAACACCATATATTTT. It encodes CASLEALGNTIYF.

The rearrangement links TRBV3-1 (or the pseudogene TRBV3-2) to TRBJ1-1; 7 bases are a match to TRBD1. CDR1 and CDR2 from the germline V gene are LGHDT and YNNKEL (reference sequence). Unmatched junction bases numbered 10, after V lost 4 bases and J lost 5 bases. This CDR3 contains 15 residues. CDR3 nucleotide sequence: TGTGCCAGCAGCCCTTTAGACAGGGTAGGAACTGAAGCTTTCTTT. Its protein product is CASSPLDRVGTEAFF.